A selection of T cell receptor beta chains follows, all from one sample in a study of PD-L1 blockade in urothelial cancer. Here immunoSEQ multiplex PCR was the method, and the copy in TCRdb shows in-frame clones only, minus some. The sample has 100,000 or so clones, 70% to 85% seen once. The material was PBMCs, obtained around atezolizumab (anti-PD-L1) treatment. The receptors originated from a man in his forties or fifties with urothelial cancer. Both conserved end residues are part of each CDR3. The D gene is left open where the match is weak. Rows give clone size only sometimes, using once, few, many, or a class for an expanded clone.

j_gene | d_gene | abundance | v_gene | CDR3aa | CDR3nt
TRBJ1-2 | NA | NA | TRBV5-8 | CASSLGSYTF | TGTGCCAGCAGCTTGGGTAGCTACACCTTC
TRBJ2-7 | NA | NA | TRBV5-1 | CASSAGSGTYEQYF | TGCGCCAGCTCCGCCGGGAGTGGGACCTACGAGCAGTACTTC
TRBJ1-4 | TRBD1 | once | TRBV30 | CACRPGAGQASSNEKLFF | TGTGCCTGCCGCCCGGGAGCGGGACAGGCTTCATCTAATGAAAAACTGTTTTTT
TRBJ1-5 | TRBD1 | NA | TRBV6-6 | CASSFGQGAGNQPQHF | TGTGCCAGCAGTTTTGGACAGGGAGCAGGCAATCAGCCCCAGCATTTT
TRBJ2-5 | TRBD2 | NA | TRBV6-5 | CASSPSGSGETQYF | TGTGCCAGCAGTCCTAGCGGGAGCGGTGAGACCCAGTACTTC
TRBJ2-5 | NA | NA | TRBV20-1 | CSALSQTQYF | TGCAGTGCCCTATCCCAGACCCAGTACTTC
TRBJ1-4 | NA | NA | TRBV7-9 | CASRQIDEKLFF | TGTGCCAGCAGACAGATTGATGAAAAACTGTTTTTT
TRBJ2-5 | NA | NA | TRBV4-1 | CASSPSFRGETQYF | TGCGCCAGCAGCCCTTCCTTTAGGGGAGAGACCCAGTACTTC
TRBJ2-5 | NA | NA | TRBV28 | CASSFGGWETQYF | TGTGCCAGCAGTTTTGGGGGGTGGGAGACCCAGTACTTC
TRBJ2-1 | TRBD2 | once | TRBV28 | CASSPDLGTSGSSYNEQFF | TGTGCCAGCAGTCCTGACCTTGGGACTAGCGGGAGCTCCTACAATGAGCAGTTCTTC
TRBJ1-5 | TRBD1 | once | TRBV7-8 | CASSPSAGGKHQPQHF | TGTGCCAGCAGCCCTAGTGCAGGGGGCAAACATCAGCCCCAGCATTTT
TRBJ1-4 | NA | NA | TRBV7-9 | CASSFSIGDEKLFF | TGTGCCAGCAGCTTTTCGATAGGAGATGAAAAACTGTTTTTT
TRBJ2-2 | NA | NA | TRBV7-8 | CASSATAGELFF | TGTGCCAGCAGCGCCACAGCCGGGGAGCTGTTTTTT
TRBJ2-3 | TRBD2 | NA | TRBV18 | CASPEGGAPTDTQYF | TGTGCCAGCCCAGAGGGAGGGGCCCCCACAGATACGCAGTATTTT
TRBJ2-7 | TRBD2 | once | TRBV9 | CASSLGLAGDGEQYF | TGTGCCAGCAGCTTGGGACTAGCGGGAGACGGAGAGCAGTACTTC